This T cell receptor (beta chain) was obtained from a study of blood T cell repertoires in COVID-19. Sequencing was performed with immunoSEQ multiplex PCR; in TCRdb, only in-frame clones are kept and a portion is missing. The table lists approximately 190,000 clones, 82% of them singletons. This CDR3 has 16 residues. Germline-derived CDR1 and CDR2 are SGHTS and YDEGEE. Trimming at V came to 1 base and at J to 2 bases, leaving 5 bases not matched to a gene. The sequence was collected from a woman aged 55-70 years with acute COVID-19. The chain has TRBV5-8 and TRBJ2-3, with TRBD2 matching 9 bases. Material for sequencing was PBMCs or T cells enriched from blood (not recorded which). This CDR3 is CASSLLLAGDTDTQYF. CDR3 coding DNA: TGTGCCAGCAGCTTGTTACTAGCGGGTGACACAGATACGCAGTATTTT.